Listed here is a single TCR beta chain. Its antigen target is currently unknown. No qualities accompany the bases; no much larger clone lies one base away. The data originate from a study of cytomegalovirus exposure and HLA in healthy donors (dated by TCRdb to the late 2010s). General notes on the study: An earlier analysis of about 560 of the donors reported about 280 Gb of sequence data and 117 million unique TCR beta sequences obtained from about 179 million T cells. About 300 gigabases of sequencing data and around 80 million unique TCR sequences made up an early release that covered nearly 650 HLA-typed donors. The genetic ancestry cluster associated with self-reported Caucasian donors included about 84% of the 300 to 400 genotyped donors. The study aimed to test whether cataloging public T cell receptors could reveal signatures of past pathogen exposure. Using immunosequencing, the study profiled T cell repertoires from some 670 subjects and related those repertoires to cytomegalovirus serostatus. Besides the first cohort of roughly 640 subjects, a separate validation cohort made up of 120 or so different subjects was used. High-throughput TCR immunosequencing, statistical association of individual TCRs with disease status, and machine learning were combined to predict cytomegalovirus infection status. A later analysis re-examined previously published TCR beta repertoires from about 670 donors and added high-resolution HLA genotyping to investigate patterns of TCR occurrence. Rather than drawing on any new phenotypic data, the later analysis identified candidate immune exposures from TCR beta sequences and the way those sequences occurred across donors. To decide whether each TCR beta V gene segment behaved as functional or pseudogenic, an earlier analysis of approximately 620 of the donors relied on high-throughput TCR beta sequencing. Donor age, sex, ethnicity and CMV serostatus were compiled alongside the repertoire data. A later genetic analysis took genome-wide SNP genotypes for about three fifths of the 666 donors and used that subset as a discovery cohort. Every repertoire in the discovery cohort had been generated on one and the same sequencing platform. Both class I and class II loci were covered by HLA typing, at four-digit resolution. Typing coverage varied by locus: roughly 629-640 donors for A, B, C, DRB1 and DQB1; about 520 for DQA1; some 610 for DPA1; about 450 for DPB1. Roughly five DR-DQ haplotypes were handled as single units for association and clustering because linkage in the cohort was strong. Among over 350 genotyped donors of the cohort, an average of about 240,000 unique TCR beta nucleotide sequences were sequenced per donor, roughly a sixth of them non-productive.

Overall study results and their limits: HLA typing was unavailable for some donors at each locus, so association tests used only the typed subset. The only immune exposure information available for the cohort was CMV serostatus. Some IMGT-functional V segments, including TRBV6-2 and TRBV6-3, could not be told apart with the 87-base-pair reads, so those segments were excluded. In the study, 150 to 200 TCR beta chains were listed as associated with cytomegalovirus. Assigning TCR associations to individual alleles was difficult when HLA alleles, especially DR and DQ, strongly co-occurred. In an earlier analysis of 587 of the donors, most TCR beta V segments appeared in productive rearrangements about 87% or about 30% of the time, broadly matching IMGT annotations. Cytomegalovirus status was reported to be diagnosed by the classifier with high specificity and sensitivity in both the original and validation cohorts. In vitro tests confirmed that a few of the cytomegalovirus-associated TCR beta chains recognize cytomegalovirus antigens. According to a later analysis, parvovirus B19, influenza, CMV and Epstein-Barr virus appeared linked to several top co-occurrence clusters. In a later genetic analysis, a missense DCLRE1C variant was associated with V-gene and J-gene trimming of TCR beta chains, and the association was replicated in an independent cohort. A later analysis found that most CMV-associated TCR beta chains appeared HLA-restricted, with HLA associations seemingly driven largely by CMV exposure. Correlated functional status among segregating V segments might be attributable to linkage disequilibrium, but an unknown experimental factor could not be ruled out. According to a later analysis, TCR association rates differed among HLA loci, with DRB1 alleles showing the most associated TCRs and HLA-C alleles showing the fewest. A cluster of highly shared sequence variants was judged likely to be a technical artifact of the sequencing pipeline. A further reported finding was that TCR beta sequences accurately predicted the HLA-A and HLA-B alleles for most subjects in the first cohort. The authors suggested that the approach could potentially be generalized to other disease states and immunological phenotypes. Compared with equally common non-associated chains, HLA-associated TCR beta chains in a later analysis were more clonally expanded and had lower generation probabilities. Roughly uniform sequencing depth across donors was assumed in presence/absence analyses, although this assumption may not hold. This cohort had only TCR beta chains sequenced, and the lack of alpha or paired-chain data limited which features could be detected. Fewer than 20 rarely observed V segments, including chromosome 9 orphons, were excluded from the earlier analysis of some 590 of the donors because counts were too low. At a false discovery rate of 0.05, a later analysis linked approximately 18,000 TCR beta sequences to specific HLA alleles. Across donors, most TCR sequences were observed very rarely, whereas some public TCRs were present in many individuals. According to a later genetic analysis, donors in an Asian-associated ancestry cluster had fewer N-insertions in productive TCRs than the approximately 650-donor mean.

The library was built by means of the immunoSEQ multiplex PCR assay. The multiplex PCR relied on a mix of 60 forward primers for TCR Vbeta segments and 13 reverse primers for TCR Jbeta segments. The CDR3 region of rearranged TCR beta genes was amplified from genomic DNA with a multiplex PCR assay. Amplified TCR beta libraries were sequenced as 87-base-pair reads on the Illumina HiSeq System. Concerning the study's data processing: A later analysis tallied tens of millions of unique TCR beta chains across the approximately 670 repertoires, and approximately 12 million of those chains were shared by two or more donors. Raw reads were error-corrected and collapsed into unique sequences by a nearest-neighbor algorithm in which closely related sequences were merged to remove PCR and sequencing errors. Alignment of CDR3 sequences to IMGT reference sequences was used to assign V, D and J gene segments. For a sequence to be retained, a match of at least six nucleotides to both a V gene segment and a J gene segment was required. Rearrangements were called productive when the CDR3 lacked stop codons and stayed in frame with V and J; all others were non-productive. CDR3 was defined by IMGT convention, running from the second conserved V-encoded cysteine to the conserved J-encoded phenylalanine. The earlier analysis of 587 of the donors excluded sequences that lacked an unambiguous match to a single V gene segment. In an earlier analysis of several hundred of the donors, a V segment was called functional when productive rearrangements were above 56.7%, and segregating when the standard deviation between donors exceeded 5%. A statistical classification framework was developed to diagnose cytomegalovirus status using the catalog of TCR beta chain sequences. V and J gene assignment, in a later analysis, came from comparing TCR nucleotide sequences with IMGT/GENE-DB human TR gene sequences. A later analysis assigned CDR3 sequences and most-parsimonious VDJ recombination scenarios with the TCRdist pipeline. In a later analysis, each TCR beta chain was defined by its CDR3 amino acid sequence together with its V-gene family, and reads without a unique V-gene family were excluded. A later analysis removed 550 to 650 highly shared, low-generation-probability nucleotide sequences to deal with suspected cross-contamination and a sequencing artifact. For each public chain, a later analysis derived a clonal expansion index from normalized ranks of inferred template counts within each repertoire. Generation probabilities in a later analysis came from a VDJ recombination model fitted to out-of-frame rearrangements, and those results were checked against IGoR. Hypergeometric tests were used in a later analysis to score TCR-TCR, TCR-HLA and TCR-CMV co-occurrence, with a repertoire-size bias correction applied to the TCR pairs. In a later analysis, false discovery rates were estimated by permuting HLA or CMV assignments 20 times. A later analysis grouped co-occurring TCRs with DBSCAN, adding TCRdist sequence similarity when clustering within HLA-allele-positive subsets. Repertoires with fewer than 30,000 or more than 120,000 public chains were left out of co-occurrence clustering, as were about 5 repertoires with anomalous nucleotide sharing. What TCRdb holds here is the immuneACCESS table cut down to in-frame rearrangements. Part of the clones is not present; checked against another copy, under half of the missing clones reflect an unresolved V gene, and the others are unexplained. That table gives V, J and clone size, and the DNA gave D and trimming. The sample records 200,000 to 250,000 clones, around 80% of which are singletons. Under 0.6% of the sample lies in the top ten.

The cohort consisted of some 670 healthy bone marrow donors. At the time of sampling, every cohort member was nominally healthy, though immune exposures that went unrecorded were likely present. The donor was CMV seronegative and was included in the group of about 400 seronegative cohort members. A peripheral blood sample was provided by each donor, and peripheral blood mononuclear cells were used for TCR beta sequencing. The Qiagen DNeasy Blood Extraction Kit was used to extract genomic DNA from the blood cell samples. In the germline V gene, CDR1 corresponds to KGHSH and CDR2 to LQKENI. The CDR3 sequence holds 13 residues, the cysteine and phenylalanine included. Only CDR3 DNA is held: 39 bases, read in frame from base 1. V lost 2 bases and J lost 5 bases; the stretch between them is 7 bases long.

The receptor chain draws on TRBV18 and TRBJ1-5; TRBD1 is possibly the D segment (5 matching bases). This sequence originates from a boy aged 10-17 years in good health and CMV-seronegative. What was sequenced was PBMCs. The bases read TGTGCCAGCTCACCATCAGGGTATCAGCCCCAGCATTTT. It specifies CASSPSGYQPQHF.